Each of the 10 T cell receptor beta chains below was sequenced from the same sample in a study of T cell responses to AZD1222 COVID-19 vaccine. Method: immunoSEQ multiplex PCR; TCRdb's copy keeps in-frame clones and lacks some. The sample has some 170,000 clones, approximately 94% seen once. This specimen was peripheral blood, taken 28 days after the second AZD1222 dose. Receptors originate from an adult who received the AZD1222 COVID-19 vaccine.

The V gene is TRBV9, the J gene TRBJ1-2, with no clear D. This CDR3 has 11 residues. Germline-derived CDR1 and CDR2 are SGDLS and YYNGEE. Trimming took off 3 bases at V and 10 bases at J, with 10 bases between the two ends. This CDR3 is CASSAFSDYTF. The CDR3 coding sequence is TGTGCCAGCAGCGCCTTCAGCGACTACACCTTC. The whole variable domain, filled in from reference TRBV9 and TRBJ1-2, reads DSGVTQTPKHLITATGQRVTLRCSPRSGDLSVYWYQQSLDQGLQFLIQYYNGEERAKGNILERFSAQQFPDLHSELNLSSLELGDSALYFCASSAFSDYTFGSGTRLTVV.

The chain recombines TRBV5-1 with TRBJ1-1; 8 bases are a match to TRBD1. V lost 3 bases, J lost 5 bases, and 9 bases stayed unmatched. Looked up from germline, CDR1 is SGHRS and CDR2 is YFSETQ. This CDR3 contains 15 residues. The CDR3 sequence: CASSWTGPSYTEAFF. CDR3 in DNA: TGCGCCAGCAGCTGGACAGGGCCGTCATATACTGAAGCTTTCTTT.

V usage is TRBV6-5 and J usage is TRBJ2-3; 7 positions match TRBD1. Per germline, CDR1 MNHEY and CDR2 SVGAGI. V dropped 6 bases and J dropped 1; count of bases not matched to a gene: 7. The CDR3 contains 15 residues. CDR3 amino acids: CASRGQKVGTDTQYF. The CDR3 DNA follows: TGTGCCAGCAGGGGACAGAAGGTAGGCACAGATACGCAGTATTTT.

The CDR3, as DNA: TGTGCCAGCAGTTTATTCAATGAGCAGTTCTTC. Translation gives CASSLFNEQFF. The gene calls are TRBV2 and TRBJ2-1; D remains unclear. Germline-derived CDR1 and CDR2 are SNHLY and FYNNEI. With 5 bases removed from V and 6 bases from J, the gap between germline ends came to 5 bases. This CDR3 spans 11 amino acids.

This clone was seen just once. The chain uses TRBV5-6 and TRBJ2-2; a possible D gene is TRBD1 (5 bases). Germline CDR1 SGHDT, CDR2 YYEEEE. V was shortened by 1 base and J by 0 bases, with 19 bases between the two germline ends. This CDR3 is 19 amino acids long. The CDR3 DNA reads as TGTGCCAGCAGCTTGTTTCAGGGCCGTACCAACCCGAACACCGGGGAGCTGTTTTTT. Residues: CASSLFQGRTNPNTGELFF.

This sequence joins TRBV4-1 and TRBJ2-5; unclear D gene. Germline V gene sequence: CDR1 MGHRA, CDR2 YSYEKL. The V gene lost 4 bases and the J gene lost 2 bases, with 11 bases spanning the gap. The CDR3 consists of 14 residues. DNA of the CDR3: TGCGCCAGCAGCCCTTTTCCTGGGCAAGAGACCCAGTACTTC. It is translated as CASSPFPGQETQYF.

This rearrangement joins TRBV28 to TRBJ1-1; D is undetermined. V was cut by 2 bases and J by 7 bases, with 5 bases left in between. CDR3 length equals 11 residues. The germline V gene encodes CDR1 MDHEN and CDR2 SYDVKM. CDR3 in DNA: TGTGCCAGCAGTTTAACAAATGAAGCTTTCTTT. Amino acids: CASSLTNEAFF.

This rearrangement joins TRBV3-1 (or the pseudogene TRBV3-2) to TRBJ1-2, with 9 bases matching TRBD1. Germline assignment: CDR1 LGHDT and CDR2 YNNKEL (reference sequence). V shed 3 bases, J shed 3 bases, and the junction held 5 bases outside the gene matches. The CDR3 runs 15 residues. The CDR3 reads CASSQGQGRYYGYTF. The CDR3 DNA reads TGTGCCAGCAGCCAGGGACAGGGAAGATACTATGGCTACACCTTC.

V and J are TRBV2 and TRBJ2-5, with 10 nucleotides matching TRBD1. The germline V gene has CDR1 SNHLY and CDR2 FYNNEI. The CDR3 is made up of 14 amino acids. V gave up 7 bases and J gave up 5 bases; unmatched junction bases: 7. CDR3 in amino acids: CASKVLGQGETQYF. CDR3 coding DNA: TGTGCCAGCAAGGTTTTGGGACAGGGGGAGACCCAGTACTTC.

The chain carries TRBV30 and TRBJ1-2; D gene ambiguous. Per the germline V gene, CDR1 is GTSNPN and CDR2 is SVGIG (reference sequence). Trimming removed 4 bases from V and 12 bases from J, with 21 bases in between. There are 13 residues in the CDR3. The CDR3 nucleotides read TGTGCCTGGACCTCCGGGTTCGGGAGGGCTAACACCTTC. Protein sequence: CAWTSGFGRANTF.